This TCR beta chain came from a study of cytomegalovirus exposure and HLA in healthy donors. Background on the study: The same platform as the roughly 630 first-cohort repertoires was used for the 120 validation repertoires, a later analysis reported.

The V gene lost 1 base and the J gene lost 0 bases, with 3 bases spanning the gap. CDR1 and CDR2 (germline): SGHTA, FQGNSA. The CDR3 totals 13 residues. The method was immunoSEQ multiplex PCR; TCRdb's version includes in-frame clones alone and lacks a portion of them. The sample has 300,000 or so clones, approximately 85% seen once. Study-wide findings and caveats: Some TCR beta chains (roughly 150 of them) were listed as cytomegalovirus-associated.

Comments on this clone: The antigen remains unidentified.

The genes are TRBV7-2 and TRBJ1-1; D unclear. Sequencing was performed on PBMCs. The clonotype originates from a man in his thirties or forties in good health and CMV-seronegative. This chain's CDR3 is CASSLVVNTEAFF. CDR3 nucleotide sequence: TGTGCCAGCAGCTTAGTAGTGAACACTGAAGCTTTCTTT.